The present T cell receptor beta chain was sequenced within a study of technical replicates of blood from several donors (dated by TCRdb to between 2016 and 2019). At the junction V is shortened by 1 base and J by 5 bases; bases outside the gene matches: 7. From cysteine to phenylalanine, the CDR3 is 15 amino acids long. CDR3 DNA is the only sequence kept; it has 45 bases, read in frame from the first base. The germline V gene provides CDR1 SGHDN and CDR2 FVKESK. To prepare the library, the immunoSEQ multiplex PCR assay was applied. This immuneACCESS table, as held by TCRdb, lists in-frame sequences with V and J called but not all clones. Of the missing ones, under half trace to an unresolved V gene in checked studies; the others have no known cause. The sample profile shows tens of thousands of clones; roughly 98% of them were found once. The ten largest account for around 0.15% of the sample. As concerns this clone: The antigen it recognizes is unknown. Base qualities are not recorded, but no much larger clone differs from it by a single base.

Sequenced sample: T cells isolated from PBMCs. This clonotype was obtained from a human donor in good health. Rearrangement joined TRBV14 to TRBJ2-5; 7 of the junction bases match TRBD2. The CDR3: CASSQGLAGIETQYF. DNA sequence: TGTGCCAGCAGCCAAGGACTAGCCGGGATCGAGACCCAGTACTTC. Outside the CDR3, residues come from the reference TRBV14 and TRBJ2-5 proteins, so the full variable domain is: EAGVTQFPSHSVIEKGQTVTLRCDPISGHDNLYWYRRVMGKEIKFLLHFVKESKQDESGMPNNRFLAERTGGTYSTLKVQPAELEDSGVYFCASSQGLAGIETQYFGPGTRLLVL.